This T cell receptor (beta chain) was captured by sequencing in a study of graft-versus-host responses after intestinal transplantation. In the study overall: All recipients were transplanted with multivisceral, liver-intestinal, or isolated intestinal grafts. The study gave all recipients anti-thymocyte globulin induction, then tacrolimus and steroids for 2 to 3 years.

TCRdb's copy holds only in-frame clones and misses some; the assay was immunoSEQ multiplex PCR. The sample holds about 94,000 clones, 91% seen once. Trimming took 1 base from V and 7 from J, leaving 8 bases between them. Looked up from germline, CDR1 is MNHEY and CDR2 is SVGAGI. CDR3 length: 13 amino acids. Points on this clone: Its target is not known.

The J gene is TRBJ2-1, the V gene TRBV6-5; D possibly corresponds to TRBD1 (5 bases). The sample was unstimulated CD8+ T cells sorted from spleen or lymph node cells, taken before intestinal transplant. The receptor was derived from a human donor who received an intestinal transplant. The CDR3 DNA is TGTGCCAGCAGTTACTGGCCAGGGAATGAGCAGTTCTTC. It yields the protein CASSYWPGNEQFF.